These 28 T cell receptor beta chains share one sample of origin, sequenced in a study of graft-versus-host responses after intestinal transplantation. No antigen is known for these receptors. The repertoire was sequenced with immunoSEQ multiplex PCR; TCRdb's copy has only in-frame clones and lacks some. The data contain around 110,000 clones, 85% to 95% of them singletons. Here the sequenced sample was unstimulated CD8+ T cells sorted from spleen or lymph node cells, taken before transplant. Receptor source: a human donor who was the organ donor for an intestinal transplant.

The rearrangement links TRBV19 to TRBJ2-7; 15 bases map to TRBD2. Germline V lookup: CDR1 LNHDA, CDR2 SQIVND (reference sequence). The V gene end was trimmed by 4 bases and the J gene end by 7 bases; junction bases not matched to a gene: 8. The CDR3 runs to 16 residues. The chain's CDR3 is CASSNGLAGGPREQYF. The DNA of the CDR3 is TGTGCCAGTAGTAACGGACTAGCGGGAGGGCCTCGTGAGCAGTACTTC.

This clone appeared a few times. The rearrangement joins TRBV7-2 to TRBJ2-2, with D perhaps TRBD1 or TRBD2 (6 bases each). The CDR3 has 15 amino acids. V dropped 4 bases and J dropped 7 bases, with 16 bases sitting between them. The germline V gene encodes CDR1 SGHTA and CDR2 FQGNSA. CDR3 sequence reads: CASSWPDGGHGELFF. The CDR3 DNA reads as TGTGCCAGCAGCTGGCCGGACGGGGGCCACGGGGAGCTGTTTTTT.

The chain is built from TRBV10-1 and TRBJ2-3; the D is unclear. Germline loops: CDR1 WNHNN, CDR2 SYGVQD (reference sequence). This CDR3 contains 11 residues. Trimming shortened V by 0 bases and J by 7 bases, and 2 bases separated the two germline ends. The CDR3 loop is CASSESYTQYF. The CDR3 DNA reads TGCGCCAGCAGTGAGTCGTATACGCAGTATTTT.

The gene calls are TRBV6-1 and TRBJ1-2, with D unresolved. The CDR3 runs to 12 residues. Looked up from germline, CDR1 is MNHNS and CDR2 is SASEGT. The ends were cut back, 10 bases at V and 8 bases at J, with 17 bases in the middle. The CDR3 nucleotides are TGTGCCACTAACGGGCCCTCGGGAGGCTACACCTTC. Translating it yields CATNGPSGGYTF.

CDR3 sequence: CASSLDRGTDTQYF. In DNA form, the CDR3 reads TGTGCCAGCAGCTTAGACAGGGGCACAGATACGCAGTATTTT. The chain uses TRBV7-8 and TRBJ2-3; perhaps TRBD1 as D (6 bases). V was pared by 1 base and J by 1 base, with 6 bases between. CDR3 length: 14 residues. Germline V gene data show CDR1 as SGHVS and CDR2 as FQNEAQ.

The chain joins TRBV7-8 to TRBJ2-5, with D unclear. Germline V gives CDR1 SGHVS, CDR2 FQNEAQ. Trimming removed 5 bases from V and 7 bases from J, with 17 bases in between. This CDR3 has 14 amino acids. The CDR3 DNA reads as TGTGCCAGCAGCGCAACATCGGCCCCAGGGACCCAGTACTTC. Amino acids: CASSATSAPGTQYF.

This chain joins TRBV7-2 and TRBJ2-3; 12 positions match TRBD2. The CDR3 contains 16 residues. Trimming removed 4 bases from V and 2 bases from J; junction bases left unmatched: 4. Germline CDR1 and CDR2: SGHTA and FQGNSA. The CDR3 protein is CASSSRTSGTTDTQYF. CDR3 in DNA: TGTGCCAGCAGCTCCAGGACTAGCGGGACCACAGATACGCAGTATTTT.

CDR3 in DNA: TGTGCCAGCAGCTTAGGACGTCGGGGGAACTATGGCTACACCTTC. This sequence encodes CASSLGRRGNYGYTF. This chain joins TRBV13 and TRBJ1-2, with D possibly TRBD1 on 5 matching bases. V was trimmed by 0 bases and J by 2 bases, leaving 10 bases between them. The length of the CDR3 is 15 residues. Germline V gives CDR1 PRHDT, CDR2 FYEKMQ (reference sequence).

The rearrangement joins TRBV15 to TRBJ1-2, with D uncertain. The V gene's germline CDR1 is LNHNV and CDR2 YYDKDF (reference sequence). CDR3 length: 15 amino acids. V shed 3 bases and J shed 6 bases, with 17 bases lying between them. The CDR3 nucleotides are TGTGCCACCAGCAGCATTTTGGGAGTTCTGGATGGCTACACCTTC. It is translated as CATSSILGVLDGYTF.

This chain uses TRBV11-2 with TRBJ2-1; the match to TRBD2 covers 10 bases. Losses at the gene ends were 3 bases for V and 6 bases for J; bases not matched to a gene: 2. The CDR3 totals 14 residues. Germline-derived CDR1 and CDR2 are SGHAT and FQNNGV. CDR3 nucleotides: TGTGCCAGCAGCTTTGCTAGCGGGAGCAATGAGCAGTTCTTC. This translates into CASSFASGSNEQFF.

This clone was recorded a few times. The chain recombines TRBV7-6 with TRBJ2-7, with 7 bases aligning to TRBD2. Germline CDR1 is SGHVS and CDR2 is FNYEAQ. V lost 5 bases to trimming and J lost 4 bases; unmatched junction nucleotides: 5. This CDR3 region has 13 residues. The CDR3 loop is CASSTTGGYEQYF. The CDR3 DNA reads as TGTGCCAGCAGCACAACGGGAGGTTACGAGCAGTACTTC. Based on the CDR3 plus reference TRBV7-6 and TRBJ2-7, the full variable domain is GAGVSQSPRYKVTKRGQDVALRCDPISGHVSLYWYRQALGQGPEFLTYFNYEAQQDKSGLPNDRFSAERPEGSISTLTIQRTEQRDSAMYRCASSTTGGYEQYFGPGTRLTVT.

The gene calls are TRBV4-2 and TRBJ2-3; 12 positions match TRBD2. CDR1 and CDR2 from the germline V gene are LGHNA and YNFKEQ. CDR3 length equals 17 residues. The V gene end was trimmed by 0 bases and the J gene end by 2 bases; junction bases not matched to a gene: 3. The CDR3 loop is CASSQERLAGDTDTQYF. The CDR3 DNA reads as TGTGCCAGCAGCCAAGAACGACTAGCGGGAGACACAGATACGCAGTATTTT.

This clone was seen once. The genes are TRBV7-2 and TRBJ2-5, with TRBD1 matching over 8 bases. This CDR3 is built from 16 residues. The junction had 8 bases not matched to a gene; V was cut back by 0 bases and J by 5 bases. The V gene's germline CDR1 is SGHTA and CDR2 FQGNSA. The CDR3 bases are TGTGCCAGCAGCTTAGCTTGGACAGGGACTTACGAGACCCAGTACTTC. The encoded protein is CASSLAWTGTYETQYF.

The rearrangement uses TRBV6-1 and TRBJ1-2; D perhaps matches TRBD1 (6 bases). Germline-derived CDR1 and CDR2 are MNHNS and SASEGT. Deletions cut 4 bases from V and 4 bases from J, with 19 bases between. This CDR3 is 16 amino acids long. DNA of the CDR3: TGTGCCAGCAGTGCCATCAAAGGGGGTGGCCTCTATGGCTACACCTTC. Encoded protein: CASSAIKGGGLYGYTF.

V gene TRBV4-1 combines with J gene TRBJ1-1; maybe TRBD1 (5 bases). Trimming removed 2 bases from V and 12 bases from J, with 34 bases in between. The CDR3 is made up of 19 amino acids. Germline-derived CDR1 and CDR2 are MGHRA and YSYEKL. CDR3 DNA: TGCGCCAGCAGCCAACGGGGATATTCCATGGCCCGACTCGCTGCGGGACCTTTCTTT. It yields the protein CASSQRGYSMARLAAGPFF.

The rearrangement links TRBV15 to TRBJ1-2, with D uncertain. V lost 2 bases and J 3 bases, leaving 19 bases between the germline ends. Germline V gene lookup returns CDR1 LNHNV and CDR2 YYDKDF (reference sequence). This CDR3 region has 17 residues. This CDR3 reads CATSRNFAGRHDYGYTF. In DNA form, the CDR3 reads TGTGCCACCAGCAGAAATTTCGCAGGTAGACACGACTATGGCTACACCTTC.

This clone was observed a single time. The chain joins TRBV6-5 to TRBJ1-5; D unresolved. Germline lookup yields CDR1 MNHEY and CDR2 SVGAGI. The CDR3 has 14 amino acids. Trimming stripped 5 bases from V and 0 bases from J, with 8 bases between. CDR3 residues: CASSEWFSNQPQHF. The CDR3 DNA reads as TGTGCCAGCAGTGAATGGTTTAGCAATCAGCCCCAGCATTTT.

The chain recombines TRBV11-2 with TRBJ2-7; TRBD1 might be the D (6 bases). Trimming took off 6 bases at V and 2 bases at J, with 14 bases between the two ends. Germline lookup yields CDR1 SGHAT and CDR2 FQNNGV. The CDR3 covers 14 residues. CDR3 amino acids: CASSPTDSTYEQYF. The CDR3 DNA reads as TGTGCCAGCAGTCCGACGGACAGCACCTACGAGCAGTACTTC.

The CDR3 sequence is CASSRKALAGDNEQFF. As DNA, the CDR3 is TGCGCCAGCAGCCGAAAGGCCCTAGCGGGAGACAATGAGCAGTTCTTC. This chain connects TRBV4-1 to TRBJ2-1; TRBD2 matches at 10 bases. Trimming at V came to 4 bases and at J to 5 bases, leaving 8 bases not matched to a gene. Per germline, CDR1 MGHRA and CDR2 YSYEKL. This CDR3 region has 16 residues.

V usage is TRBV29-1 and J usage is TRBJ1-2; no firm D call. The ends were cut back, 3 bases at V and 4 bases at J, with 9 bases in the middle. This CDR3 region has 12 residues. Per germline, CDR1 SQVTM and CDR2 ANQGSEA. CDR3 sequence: CSVDRQVYGYTF. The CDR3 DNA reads TGCAGCGTTGATAGGCAGGTCTATGGCTACACCTTC. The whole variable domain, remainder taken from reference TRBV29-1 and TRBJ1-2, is SAVISQKPSRDICQRGTSLTIQCQVDSQVTMMFWYRQQPGQSLTLIATANQGSEATYESGFVIDKFPISRPNLTFSTLTVSNMSPEDSSIYLCSVDRQVYGYTFGSGTRLTVV.

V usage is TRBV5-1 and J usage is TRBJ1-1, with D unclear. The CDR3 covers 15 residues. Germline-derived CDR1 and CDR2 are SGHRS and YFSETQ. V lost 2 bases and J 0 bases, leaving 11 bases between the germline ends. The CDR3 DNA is TGCGCCAGCAGCTTAATTCAAAATGTGAACACTGAAGCTTTCTTT. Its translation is CASSLIQNVNTEAFF.

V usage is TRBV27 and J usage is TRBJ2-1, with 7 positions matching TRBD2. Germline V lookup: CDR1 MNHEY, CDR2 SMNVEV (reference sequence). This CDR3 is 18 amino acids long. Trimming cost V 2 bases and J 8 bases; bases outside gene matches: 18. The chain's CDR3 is CASSLMLVVGGSHDEQFF. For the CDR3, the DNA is TGTGCCAGCAGTTTAATGTTGGTTGTTGGCGGGAGTCACGATGAGCAGTTCTTC.

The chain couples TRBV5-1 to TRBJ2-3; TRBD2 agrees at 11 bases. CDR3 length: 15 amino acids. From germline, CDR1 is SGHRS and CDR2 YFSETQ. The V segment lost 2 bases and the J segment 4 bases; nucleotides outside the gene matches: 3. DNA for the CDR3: TGCGCCAGCAGCTTTAGCGGGAGGGCCTCAGATACGCAGTATTTT. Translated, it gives CASSFSGRASDTQYF.

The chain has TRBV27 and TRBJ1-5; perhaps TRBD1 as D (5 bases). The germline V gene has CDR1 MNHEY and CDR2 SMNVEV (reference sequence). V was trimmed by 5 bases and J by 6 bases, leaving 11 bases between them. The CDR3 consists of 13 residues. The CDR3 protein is CASSPGVGQPQHF. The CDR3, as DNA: TGTGCCAGCAGTCCGGGGGTAGGTCAGCCCCAGCATTTT.

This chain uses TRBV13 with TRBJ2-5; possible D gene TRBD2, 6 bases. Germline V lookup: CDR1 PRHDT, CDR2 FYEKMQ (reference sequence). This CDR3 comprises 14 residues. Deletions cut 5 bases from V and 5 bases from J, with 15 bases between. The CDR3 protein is CASSGGPTLETQYF. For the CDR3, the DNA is TGTGCCAGCAGCGGAGGGCCTACCTTGGAGACCCAGTACTTC.

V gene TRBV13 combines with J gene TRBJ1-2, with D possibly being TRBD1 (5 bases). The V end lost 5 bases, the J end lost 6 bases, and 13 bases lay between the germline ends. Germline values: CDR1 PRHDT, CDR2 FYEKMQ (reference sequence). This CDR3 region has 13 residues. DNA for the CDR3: TGTGCCAGCAGCACGGACATTGGGGATGGCTACACCTTC. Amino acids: CASSTDIGDGYTF.

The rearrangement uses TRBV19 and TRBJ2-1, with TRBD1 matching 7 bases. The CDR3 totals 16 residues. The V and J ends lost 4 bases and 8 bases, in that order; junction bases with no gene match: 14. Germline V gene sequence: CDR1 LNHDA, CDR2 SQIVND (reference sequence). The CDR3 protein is CASSTPGQAGLYEQFF. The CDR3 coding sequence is TGTGCCAGTAGTACACCTGGACAGGCTGGCCTATATGAGCAGTTCTTC.

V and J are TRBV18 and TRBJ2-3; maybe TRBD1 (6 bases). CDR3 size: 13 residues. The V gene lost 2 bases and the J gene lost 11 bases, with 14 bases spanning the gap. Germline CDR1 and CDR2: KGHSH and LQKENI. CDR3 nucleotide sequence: TGTGCCAGCTCACCATTTAGAGGGGGTGTGCAGTATTTT. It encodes CASSPFRGGVQYF.